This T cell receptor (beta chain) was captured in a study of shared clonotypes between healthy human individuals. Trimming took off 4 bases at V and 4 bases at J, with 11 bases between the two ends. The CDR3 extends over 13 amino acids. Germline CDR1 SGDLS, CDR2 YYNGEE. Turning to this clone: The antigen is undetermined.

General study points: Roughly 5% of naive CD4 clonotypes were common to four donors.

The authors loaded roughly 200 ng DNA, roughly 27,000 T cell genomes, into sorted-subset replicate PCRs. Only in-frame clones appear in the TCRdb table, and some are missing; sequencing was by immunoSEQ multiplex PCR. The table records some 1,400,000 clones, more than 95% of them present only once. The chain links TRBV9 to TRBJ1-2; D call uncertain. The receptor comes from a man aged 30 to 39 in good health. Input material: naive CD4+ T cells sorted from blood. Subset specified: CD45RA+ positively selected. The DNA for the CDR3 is TGTGCCAGCAGCACCTTCGTGGCCTATGGCTACACCTTC. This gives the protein CASSTFVAYGYTF.